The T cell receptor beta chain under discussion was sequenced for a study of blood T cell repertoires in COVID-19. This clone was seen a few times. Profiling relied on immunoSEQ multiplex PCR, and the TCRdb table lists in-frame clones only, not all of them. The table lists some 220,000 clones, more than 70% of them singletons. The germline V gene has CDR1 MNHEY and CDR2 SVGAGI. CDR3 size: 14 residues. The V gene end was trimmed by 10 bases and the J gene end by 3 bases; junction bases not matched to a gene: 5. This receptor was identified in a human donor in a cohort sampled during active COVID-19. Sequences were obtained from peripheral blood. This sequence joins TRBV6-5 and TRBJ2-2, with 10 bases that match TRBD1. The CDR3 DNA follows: TGTGCCACCGAGGACAGGGGGGACACCGGGGAGCTGTTTTTT. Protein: CATEDRGDTGELFF.